A single sample is the source of the 26 T cell receptor beta chains below, sequenced in a study of beta chain features in type 1 diabetes. Study-level points and caveats: Across all four CD4+ subsets, people with type 1 diabetes showed modestly shorter TCRB CDR3s.

The entirety of the isolated RNA underwent reverse transcription, so expressed TCRB transcripts were sequenced. Sequenced by immunoSEQ multiplex PCR; TCRdb stores in-frame clones only, minus some. The data contain about 52,000 clones, over 40% of them singletons. The antigens these receptors bind are not known. The sequenced material came from Tregs from blood. The source is a young man with type 1 diabetes.

This clone has only a few counts. The chain carries TRBV28 and TRBJ1-1, with TRBD1 matching 7 bases. The CDR3 has 14 amino acids. The germline CDR1 and CDR2 sequences are MDHEN and SYDVKM. After removal of 4 bases from V and 0 bases from J, the junction contained 2 bases not matched to a gene. This CDR3 reads CASSSGQLNTEAFF. In DNA, the CDR3 is TGTGCCAGCAGTTCGGGACAGTTGAACACTGAAGCTTTCTTT.

This chain links TRBV28 with TRBJ1-2; 9 positions match TRBD1. V lost 6 bases to trimming and J lost 4 bases; unmatched junction nucleotides: 6. Germline CDR1 and CDR2: MDHEN and SYDVKM. CDR3 length equals 14 residues. The CDR3 sequence: CASSPDRGAYGYTF. The CDR3 DNA is TGTGCCAGCAGCCCGGACAGGGGAGCCTATGGCTACACCTTC.

Judged by abundance, this clone is medium-sized (0.01 to 0.1%). The chain links TRBV7-2 to TRBJ2-7; 9 positions agree with TRBD1. Trimming took 2 bases from V and 1 from J; bases not matched to a gene: 3. This CDR3 comprises 15 residues. Per the germline V gene, CDR1 is SGHTA and CDR2 is FQGNSA. In DNA, the CDR3 is TGTGCCAGCAGCTTATTAGGGACAGGGTCCTACGAGCAGTACTTC. Residues: CASSLLGTGSYEQYF.

V and J are TRBV11-2 and TRBJ2-1; 7 bases fit TRBD1. Germline V gene lookup returns CDR1 SGHAT and CDR2 FQNNGV. V trimming: 5 bases; J trimming: 0 bases; junction bases outside the gene matches: 4. The CDR3 sequence is 15 residues long. CDR3 in DNA: TGTGCCAGCAGCCCCCGACAGGGCTCCTACAATGAGCAGTTCTTC. This translates into CASSPRQGSYNEQFF.

The chain couples TRBV30 to TRBJ2-2; tentatively, D is TRBD2 (5 bases). Germline CDR1 and CDR2: GTSNPN and SVGIG (reference sequence). The CDR3 has 13 residues. Trimming stripped 6 bases from V and 1 base from J, with 9 bases between. The DNA of the CDR3 is TGTGCCTGCCCGGACTGGAACACCGGGGAGCTGTTTTTT. This encodes CACPDWNTGELFF.

The chain carries TRBV11-2 and TRBJ2-5; 7 nucleotides align to TRBD1. Unmatched junction bases numbered 6, after V lost 1 base and J lost 4 bases. Germline lookup yields CDR1 SGHAT and CDR2 FQNNGV. The CDR3 runs to 15 residues. CDR3 bases: TGTGCCAGCAGCTTAGGTCGGACAGGAGGAGAGACCCAGTACTTC. The encoded protein is CASSLGRTGGETQYF.

The CDR3 region has the DNA TGTGCCAGCAGTCCACAGGGGGCGAGTCAGCCCCAGCATTTT. This encodes CASSPQGASQPQHF. V gene TRBV27 combines with J gene TRBJ1-5; 9 positions agree with TRBD1. Trimming at V came to 5 bases and at J to 6 bases, leaving 5 bases not matched to a gene. CDR1 is MNHEY, CDR2 SMNVEV, per germline (reference sequence). The length of the CDR3 is 14 residues.

The chain combines TRBV5-1 with TRBJ1-2; 8 nucleotides line up with TRBD1. J gave up 8 bases and V 2 bases, and 8 bases lay outside the gene matches. The CDR3 spans 14 residues. CDR1 and CDR2 (germline): SGHRS, YFSETQ. Here the CDR3 DNA reads TGCGCCAGCAGCTTAAGGCAGGGGGCGCGCGGCTACACCTTC. It encodes CASSLRQGARGYTF.

A few counts support this clone. The gene calls are TRBV30 and TRBJ2-1; 8 nucleotides match TRBD2. The CDR3 contains 15 residues. The V and J ends lost 2 bases and 8 bases, in that order; junction bases with no gene match: 11. The V gene's germline CDR1 is GTSNPN and CDR2 SVGIG (reference sequence). CDR3 sequence reads: CAWSLLADKTHEQFF. The CDR3 DNA sequence: TGTGCCTGGAGTTTACTAGCGGACAAGACCCATGAGCAGTTCTTC.

The CDR3 here is CASRVIGRGSYNEQFF. Written as DNA, the CDR3 is TGTGCCAGCAGGGTCATTGGGCGGGGCTCCTACAATGAGCAGTTCTTC. This rearrangement joins TRBV2 to TRBJ2-1; D might be TRBD2 (6 bases). The CDR3 length is 16 residues. Germline CDR1 and CDR2: SNHLY and FYNNEI. V shed 6 bases and J shed 0 bases, with 15 bases lying between them. Complete variable domain (other parts from reference TRBV2 and TRBJ2-1): EPEVTQTPSHQVTQMGQEVILRCVPISNHLYFYWYRQILGQKVEFLVSFYNNEISEKSEIFDDQFSVERPDGSNFTLKIRSTKLEDSAMYFCASRVIGRGSYNEQFFGPGTRLTVL.

The rearrangement links TRBV14 to TRBJ2-1; 12 positions match TRBD2. The CDR3 loop spans 14 amino acids. Germline V gene data show CDR1 as SGHDN and CDR2 as FVKESK. V lost 7 bases, J lost 9 bases, and 7 bases stayed unmatched. This CDR3 is CASTTSGRWSEQFF. CDR3 DNA sequence: TGTGCCAGCACGACTAGCGGGAGATGGAGTGAGCAGTTCTTC.

The sample holds a few counts of this clone. V and J are TRBV4-3 and TRBJ1-4; D is unresolved. The ends were cut back, 0 bases at V and 2 bases at J, with 10 bases in the middle. From germline, CDR1 is LGHNA and CDR2 YSLEER. The CDR3 runs to 16 residues. The DNA for the CDR3 is TGCGCCAGCAGCCAAGATCGAGGGTGGACTAATGAAAAACTGTTTTTT. The encoded protein is CASSQDRGWTNEKLFF.

The chain combines TRBV2 with TRBJ1-5; D call uncertain. This CDR3 is 14 amino acids long. Germline loops: CDR1 SNHLY, CDR2 FYNNEI. The V and J ends lost 2 bases and 4 bases respectively, with 9 bases between them. CDR3: CASSELTENQPQHF. The CDR3, as DNA: TGTGCCAGCAGTGAACTTACAGAAAATCAGCCCCAGCATTTT.

This clone qualifies as medium-sized. The V gene is TRBV19, the J gene TRBJ1-2, with 9 bases aligning to TRBD1. Germline V gives CDR1 LNHDA, CDR2 SQIVND (reference sequence). The CDR3 sequence is 15 residues long. Losses at the gene ends were 5 bases for V and 2 bases for J; bases not matched to a gene: 6. The CDR3 here is CASSYPGTGNYGYTF. CDR3 in DNA: TGTGCCAGTAGTTACCCCGGGACAGGGAACTATGGCTACACCTTC.

The chain combines TRBV18 with TRBJ2-1; TRBD2 matches at 11 bases. Germline V lookup: CDR1 KGHSH, CDR2 LQKENI. The CDR3 spans 14 residues. The junction had 0 bases not matched to a gene; V was cut back by 3 bases and J by 5 bases. The CDR3 DNA reads as TGTGCCAGCTCACCGGGACTAGCGGACAATGAGCAGTTCTTC. It is translated as CASSPGLADNEQFF.

The chain joins TRBV6-5 to TRBJ2-3, with D tentatively TRBD1 (6 bases). The CDR3 is 14 residues long. The germline V gene encodes CDR1 MNHEY and CDR2 SVGAGI. V lost 5 bases to trimming and J lost 6 bases, with 15 bases between them. CDR3 region: CASSLSGTPDTQYF. The CDR3 DNA reads TGTGCCAGCAGTCTCTCCGGGACACCCGATACGCAGTATTTT.

This rearrangement joins TRBV18 to TRBJ1-1, with D perhaps matching TRBD1 (5 bases). V was pared by 4 bases and J by 1 base, with 13 bases between. Germline values: CDR1 KGHSH, CDR2 LQKENI. CDR3 length equals 15 residues. The CDR3 DNA is TGTGCCAGCTCACTTCAGAGCGGGGGGAACACTGAAGCTTTCTTT. The encoded protein is CASSLQSGGNTEAFF.

This chain joins TRBV2 and TRBJ2-1; 8 bases agree with TRBD2. The CDR3 loop spans 15 amino acids. The V and J ends lost 6 bases and 4 bases, in that order; junction bases with no gene match: 8. Germline V lookup: CDR1 SNHLY, CDR2 FYNNEI. The CDR3 sequence is CASSARTSQYNEQFF. The CDR3 DNA reads as TGTGCCAGCAGCGCTCGGACTAGCCAGTACAATGAGCAGTTCTTC.

This chain joins TRBV18 and TRBJ2-3; possibly TRBD1 for D (6 bases). The CDR3 runs to 15 residues. Trimming shortened V by 8 bases and J by 0 bases, and 15 bases separated the two germline ends. The germline CDR1 and CDR2 sequences are KGHSH and LQKENI. Here the CDR3 reads CASNPGAPSTDTQYF. CDR3 nucleotides: TGTGCCAGCAACCCAGGGGCCCCTAGCACAGATACGCAGTATTTT. The full variable domain, completed using reference TRBV18 and TRBJ2-3, is NAGVMQNPRHLVRRRGQEARLRCSPMKGHSHVYWYRQLPEEGLKFMVYLQKENIIDESGMPKERFSAEFPKEGPSILRIQQVVRGDSAAYFCASNPGAPSTDTQYFGPGTRLTVL.

The rearrangement joins TRBV9 to TRBJ2-5; 8 bases map to TRBD1. The CDR3 runs 15 residues. The V segment lost 2 bases and the J segment 5 bases; nucleotides outside the gene matches: 8. In germline, CDR1 is SGDLS, CDR2 YYNGEE. CDR3 protein: CASSVAGGARETQYF. In DNA form, the CDR3 reads TGTGCCAGCAGCGTCGCAGGGGGCGCCCGGGAGACCCAGTACTTC.

This clone was found a few times. V and J are TRBV9 and TRBJ2-1; 8 bases fit TRBD2. The germline V gene encodes CDR1 SGDLS and CDR2 YYNGEE. CDR3 length: 15 amino acids. V dropped 4 bases and J dropped 5; count of bases not matched to a gene: 8. CDR3 in DNA: TGTGCCAGCAGCCCGAGAGCGGGAGTCCACAATGAGCAGTTCTTC. The encoded protein is CASSPRAGVHNEQFF.

As to this clone: In the same sample, other DNA sequences code for this CDR3. The chain joins TRBV28 to TRBJ2-7; 7 nucleotides match TRBD1. The CDR3 loop spans 14 amino acids. Trimming took 4 bases from V and 2 from J; bases not matched to a gene: 5. The germline V gene has CDR1 MDHEN and CDR2 SYDVKM. CDR3 DNA: TGTGCCAGCAGTTCACCGACAGGGACCTACGAGCAGTACTTC. Translating it yields CASSSPTGTYEQYF.

The chain is built from TRBV7-9 and TRBJ1-2; 8 positions match TRBD1. The CDR3 runs 15 residues. The germline gives CDR1 SEHNR, CDR2 FQNEAQ (reference sequence). J lost 8 bases, V lost 5 bases, and 13 bases had no gene match. CDR3 sequence: CASSPAATGGLGYTF. The CDR3 DNA sequence: TGTGCCAGCAGCCCAGCCGCTACAGGGGGACTCGGCTACACCTTC.

V gene TRBV9 combines with J gene TRBJ2-5, with D unclear. V lost 0 bases, J lost 2 bases, and 8 bases lay in between. The CDR3 contains 14 residues. The germline V gene encodes CDR1 SGDLS and CDR2 YYNGEE. The CDR3 protein is CASSVGIQQETQYF. The CDR3 DNA sequence: TGTGCCAGCAGCGTAGGTATCCAGCAAGAGACCCAGTACTTC.

The CDR3 DNA follows: TGTGCCAGCTCACTACCATTAGGGGAATTAGCTGAAGCTTTCTTT. Its translation is CASSLPLGELAEAFF. This chain joins TRBV18 and TRBJ1-1, with a possible D match to TRBD1 (5 bases). Germline CDR1 and CDR2: KGHSH and LQKENI. The CDR3 is 15 amino acids. The V and J ends lost 4 bases and 6 bases respectively, with 18 bases between them.

Concerning this clone: One end of the junction is discordant with germline, which a read error may explain. V and J are TRBV7-9 and TRBJ2-1; TRBD1 matches 9 bases. The CDR3 spans 12 residues. The germline V gene encodes CDR1 SEHNR and CDR2 FQNEAQ (reference sequence). CDR3 sequence reads: CASNIDAGQGIF. CDR3 sequence (DNA): TGTGCCAGCAACATAGATGCGGGACAGGGTATCTTC.